This T cell receptor beta chain was observed in a study of blood T cell repertoires in COVID-19. In the study overall: Donors in the United States, Italy and Spain gave samples during acute or convalescent COVID-19. T cells, B-cell-depleted T cells, or PBMCs provided the cDNA or gDNA that served as material.

Germline CDR1 SGHRS, CDR2 YFSETQ. Deletions cut 2 bases from V and 5 bases from J, with 8 bases between. This CDR3 comprises 12 residues. Per the original data handling: Estimation of nucleated cell counts relied on the amplification of reference gene primers. Clones were read by immunoSEQ multiplex PCR, and TCRdb kept only the in-frame ones, dropping some. V, J and clone size derive from that table, while D and trimming were established from the DNA sequence. The repertoire has fewer than 150,000 clones, roughly 81% of them found once; the top ten carry 10% to 15%. The sample comprised peripheral blood. The chain combines TRBV5-1 with TRBJ2-7; no clear D. This receptor was obtained from a human donor in a cohort sampled during active COVID-19. The DNA for the CDR3 is TGCGCCAGCAGCTTCCTAGGCGACGAGCAGTACTTC. It yields the protein CASSFLGDEQYF.